This TCR beta chain comes out of a study of CD8+CD57+ T cells in acquired aplastic anemia. In the study overall: Recorded DNA amounts for sorted CD4+ and CD8+ cells had an average of approximately 3 ug. The study, taken as a whole, reports: Patients and controls shared twenty-nine CD8+ CDR3 sequences. Levels of CD8+ Simpson's diversity were not significantly distinct in patients versus controls.

On this clonotype itself: Its antigen is unknown.

Profiles of TCR beta VDJ and CDR3 were generated from a genomic DNA template. TCRdb ran MiXCR on the reads and lists one entry per CDR3 protein. The sample has 190,000 or so distinct CDR3 sequences, 60% to 65% seen once. This CDR3 is built from 13 residues. The V gene's germline CDR1 is SGDLS and CDR2 YYNGEE. The V end lost 3 bases, the J end lost 4 bases, and 9 bases lay between the germline ends. Sequencing used sorted CD4+, CD8+, or CD8+CD57+ T cells (not recorded which) from PBMCs. This receptor was identified in a human donor in good health. The J gene is TRBJ2-3, the V gene TRBV9; D gene unclear. CDR3 sequence reads: CASSAYLADTQYF. The CDR3, as DNA: TGTGCCAGCAGCGCCTATCTGGCAGATACGCAGTATTTT.